Listed below are T cell receptor beta chains from one sample, sequenced in a study of identical twins. From the 5' RACE reads, TCRdb called clonotypes with MiXCR, one entry per CDR3 protein. The table records 420,000 or so distinct CDR3 sequences, around a sixth of them present only once. The sequenced sample was naive T cells sorted from blood. These receptors all come from a man in his forties or fifties in good health. Both conserved end residues are part of each CDR3. D genes are given only for firm matches. Where a row states a size, it is once, few, many or the class of an expanded clone; other rows omit it.

V gene	clone size	J gene	D gene	CDR3 DNA	CDR3 protein
TRBV28	once	TRBJ2-3	NA	TGTGCCAGCAGTTGGGGACTGAGCACAGATACGCAGTATTTT	CASSWGLSTDTQYF
TRBV11-2	few	TRBJ1-2	NA	TGTGCCAGCAGCTTAGTTTCCACAGGGTCCGATGGCTACACCTTC	CASSLVSTGSDGYTF
TRBV4-3	many	TRBJ2-2	NA	TGCGCCAGCAGCATACGGGGTGGCAGTGGGACCGGGGAGCTGTTTTTT	CASSIRGGSGTGELFF
TRBV20-1	many	TRBJ2-7	TRBD2	TGCAGCCCATTTCGCGGGAGGGCTGACGAGCAGTACTTC	CSPFRGRADEQYF
TRBV7-6	NA	TRBJ2-3	TRBD2	TGTGCCAGCAGTTCATTACGCTCTACCGGGGGGTACACAGATACGCAGTATTTT	CASSSLRSTGGYTDTQYF
TRBV6-1	many	TRBJ1-3	TRBD1	TGTGCCAGCAGAAGAAAACAGGGGTTCGCTGGAAACACCATATATTTT	CASRRKQGFAGNTIYF
TRBV2	few	TRBJ2-1	TRBD2	TGTGCCGTTGGGACTACCAACTCCTACAATGAGCAGTTCTTC	CAVGTTNSYNEQFF
TRBV7-9	NA	TRBJ2-7	TRBD2	TGTGCCAGCAGCTTAAAGCCCGTAGCGGGCGGGAGCGACGAGCAGTACTTC	CASSLKPVAGGSDEQYF
TRBV20-1	many	TRBJ1-1	NA	TGCAGTGCTAGTGACGGAGAGGCGGCTGAAGCTTTCTTT	CSASDGEAAEAFF
TRBV9	NA	TRBJ2-3	NA	TGTGCCAGCAGAAATACGCAGTATTTT	CASRNTQYF
TRBV6-1	NA	TRBJ1-1	NA	TGTGCCAGCAGCTCCCCGCGGGCCGGACTGAACACTGAAGCTTTCTTT	CASSSPRAGLNTEAFF
TRBV5-1	NA	TRBJ2-3	TRBD1	TGCGCCAGCAGCTGGGGATGGGACAGGGACACAGATACGCAGTATTTT	CASSWGWDRDTDTQYF
TRBV10-3	once	TRBJ1-6	TRBD1	TGTGCCATCAGGACAGGGGGCGCGGGGAATTCACCCCTCCACTTT	CAIRTGGAGNSPLHF
TRBV7-9	few	TRBJ1-2	NA	TGTGCCAGCAGCCCCAGTGGAGGTACCCTCTATGGCTACACCTTC	CASSPSGGTLYGYTF
TRBV5-6	NA	TRBJ1-3	NA	TGTGCCAGCAGCTTGGCGTTGCGGAGATCTGGAAACACCATATATTTT	CASSLALRRSGNTIYF
TRBV20-1	few	TRBJ1-6	TRBD1	TGCAGTGCTAGGACCGGGACAGGGTATTCACCCCTCCACTTT	CSARTGTGYSPLHF
TRBV5-6	many	TRBJ1-6	TRBD1	TGTGCCAGCAGCGGTGGGACAGTAGGTTATTCACCCCTCCACTTT	CASSGGTVGYSPLHF
TRBV6-2/TRBV6-3	few	TRBJ2-1	NA	TGTGCCAGCAGTTACGTCGGACAGTTTTATGGTGAGCAGTTCTTC	CASSYVGQFYGEQFF
TRBV20-1	few	TRBJ2-5	TRBD2	TGCAGTGCTAGGGGACTAGCGGGACGTCTAGAAGAGACCCAGTACTTC	CSARGLAGRLEETQYF
TRBV23-1	many	TRBJ1-5	NA	TGCGCCAGCAGTCACTTACAGGGCAATCAGCCCCAGCATTTT	CASSHLQGNQPQHF
TRBV20-1	few	TRBJ2-3	TRBD2	TGCAGTGCTAGAGATGGTCTAGCGGGGTGGGTCCGCACAGATACGCAGTATTTT	CSARDGLAGWVRTDTQYF
TRBV7-2	many	TRBJ2-7	TRBD2	TGTGCCAGCAGCTTAGGTCGCTCTAGCGGGAGGGTCTACGAGCAGTACTTC	CASSLGRSSGRVYEQYF
TRBV10-3	NA	TRBJ1-2	NA	TGTGCCATCAGTGAGCTAGCAGGGATGAACTATGGCTACACCTTC	CAISELAGMNYGYTF
TRBV7-9	few	TRBJ2-1	NA	TGTGCCAGCAGCGCCATGGGTAGCATAAAATACAATGAGCAGTTCTTC	CASSAMGSIKYNEQFF
TRBV6-1	NA	TRBJ2-7	TRBD2	TGTGCCAGCAGCCAACTAGCGACACCTTCCTACGAGCAGTACTTC	CASSQLATPSYEQYF
TRBV10-3	few	TRBJ2-7	TRBD2	TGTGGGCGAACAGCGGGAGTCGCCGAGCAGTACTTC	CGRTAGVAEQYF
TRBV18	NA	TRBJ2-7	NA	TGTGCCAGCTCACCGGGACTCCCTGACGTCGAGCAGTACTTC	CASSPGLPDVEQYF
TRBV20-1	few	TRBJ2-5	TRBD1	TGCAGTGCTTGCTCCCTACAGGGGGCCGGGGAGACCCAGTACTTC	CSACSLQGAGETQYF
TRBV5-1	few	TRBJ1-2	NA	TGCGCCAGCAGCTTGGCCCAACCAGCTAACTATGGCTACACCTTC	CASSLAQPANYGYTF
TRBV20-1	NA	TRBJ2-5	TRBD1	TGCAGTGCTAGAGGGAGGACAGGGCGGGAGACCCAGTACTTC	CSARGRTGRETQYF
TRBV4-2	NA	TRBJ2-3	NA	TGTGCCAGCAGCCAAGATGTGGGGCTGGGCACAGATACGCAGTATTTT	CASSQDVGLGTDTQYF
TRBV20-1	few	TRBJ2-7	TRBD2	TGCAGCGCTAGAGATCCGGCGGGAGGGCCCGAGCAGTACTTC	CSARDPAGGPEQYF
TRBV20-1	many	TRBJ2-1	NA	TGCAGTGCTAGAGATCAGACTAACCCAGACAATGAGCAGTTCTTC	CSARDQTNPDNEQFF
TRBV20-1	many	TRBJ2-1	TRBD2	TGCAGTGCTAGATTCCTAGCGGGAGGCTCCTACAATGAGCAGTTCTTC	CSARFLAGGSYNEQFF
TRBV6-1	NA	TRBJ1-2	NA	TGTGCCAGCAGGCAACCTGAAGGGGATGGCTACACCTTC	CASRQPEGDGYTF
TRBV27	NA	TRBJ2-7	NA	TGTGCCAGCAGTTTTCAGCCCGGGGCCTACAAGCAGTACTTC	CASSFQPGAYKQYF
TRBV5-1	once	TRBJ2-5	NA	TGCGCCAGCAGACCCGGACAGAACCAAGAGACCCAGTACTTC	CASRPGQNQETQYF
TRBV29-1	few	TRBJ2-3	NA	TGCAGCGTTGAAGGGTCAGCCCACACAGATACGCAGTATTTT	CSVEGSAHTDTQYF
TRBV5-1	few	TRBJ2-5	NA	TGCGCCAGCAGCCGGAATGGACAGATTTTCCAAGAGACCCAGTACTTC	CASSRNGQIFQETQYF
TRBV21-1	NA	TRBJ2-1	NA	TGTGCCAGCAGCTGCTGGGACAATGAGCAGTTCTTC	CASSCWDNEQFF
TRBV6-1	many	TRBJ1-1	NA	TGTGCCAGCAGTGAATTGGGGAGCACTGAAGCTTTCTTT	CASSELGSTEAFF
TRBV7-9	NA	TRBJ1-1	NA	TGTGCCAGCAGCTTCGGTTGGGGCACTGAAGCTTTCTTT	CASSFGWGTEAFF
TRBV5-1	NA	TRBJ1-3	NA	TGCGCCAGCAGCTACGAGGGAGGAAGCTCTGGAAACACCATATATTTT	CASSYEGGSSGNTIYF
TRBV7-2	many	TRBJ2-3	TRBD2	TGTGCCAGCAGCCACACTAGACTAGCGGGGGACACAGATACGCAGTATTTT	CASSHTRLAGDTDTQYF
TRBV29-1	NA	TRBJ2-5	NA	TGCAGCGTCGCGGGACGGGGCCAAGAGACCCAGTACTTC	CSVAGRGQETQYF
TRBV5-1	few	TRBJ1-2	NA	TGCGCCAGCGAGAAAGAAAAGGGGACCGGCTACACCTTC	CASEKEKGTGYTF
TRBV28	many	TRBJ2-7	NA	TGTGCCAGCAGTTTAGGGGACCTCTACGAGCAGTACTTC	CASSLGDLYEQYF
TRBV9	few	TRBJ2-7	NA	TGTGCCAGCAGCGTAGCCGGGGCACCCTCCTACGAGCAGTACTTC	CASSVAGAPSYEQYF
TRBV5-1	many	TRBJ2-7	NA	TGTGCCAGCAGCTTCGGACAGACCTACGAGCAGTACTTC	CASSFGQTYEQYF
TRBV7-9	NA	TRBJ2-3	NA	TGTGCCAGCAGATCAGGCATGGCGGGGGCCGCCGGGACGCAGTATTTT	CASRSGMAGAAGTQYF
TRBV30	few	TRBJ2-1	TRBD2	TGTGCCTGGAGGGAAGGGACTAGCGGGGCCTACAATGAGCAGTTCTTC	CAWREGTSGAYNEQFF
TRBV20-1	many	TRBJ2-3	NA	TGCAGTGCTAGGGCCAGGTTGGCAGATACGCAGTATTTT	CSARARLADTQYF
TRBV30	many	TRBJ2-7	NA	TGTGCCTGGAGCGAGGGAGCTATTCGCTACGAGCAGTACTTC	CAWSEGAIRYEQYF
TRBV6-1	NA	TRBJ1-2	NA	TGTGCCAGCAGTAAAGGGTGGGGCTATGGCTACACCTTC	CASSKGWGYGYTF
TRBV20-1	many	TRBJ2-5	NA	TGCAGTGCGCCATCTGAGGGAGAGACCCAGTACTTC	CSAPSEGETQYF